Listed below are T cell receptor beta chains from one sample, sequenced in a study of cytomegalovirus exposure and HLA in healthy donors. Assay: immunoSEQ multiplex PCR; the TCRdb copy retains only in-frame clones and omits some. The data contain about 120,000 clones, around 74% of them singletons. The sample comprised PBMCs. These receptors were taken from a woman younger than 35 in good health and CMV-seronegative. Each CDR3 is given with its conserved first and last residue. Fields, in order: D gene, V gene, CDR3 length, clone size, J gene, CDR3 DNA, CDR3 protein. The D gene is left open where the match is weak. Rows give clone size only sometimes, using once, few, many, or a class for an expanded clone.

TRBD2,TRBV4-1,20,.,TRBJ2-6,TGCGCCAGCAGCCAAGCCCTGGGACTAGCGGGGAGCACTGGGGCCAACGTCCTGACTTTC,CASSQALGLAGSTGANVLTF
TRBD1,TRBV29-1,15,.,TRBJ2-7,TGCAGCGTTGCACCGGGACAGGGAATTGCATACGAGCAGTACTTC,CSVAPGQGIAYEQYF
.,TRBV14,14,.,TRBJ2-7,TGTGCCAGCAGTCTCGGCAGGCGCCTCTACGAGCAGTACTTC,CASSLGRRLYEQYF
.,TRBV6-1,13,.,TRBJ1-2,TGTGCCAGCAGTGGGCAGGTGCGTGGTGGCTACACCTTC,CASSGQVRGGYTF
TRBD1,TRBV11-2,13,.,TRBJ2-7,TGTGCCAGCACCGTCAGGGGGTTCTACGAGCAGTACTTC,CASTVRGFYEQYF
.,TRBV5-1,13,.,TRBJ2-5,TGCGCCAGCAGCTTGGCGGCAGGAGAGACCCAGTACTTC,CASSLAAGETQYF
.,TRBV30,12,.,TRBJ1-1,TGTGCCTGTATTAAAGGACAGCCCTCTCCTCTTTTT,CACIKGQPSPLF
.,TRBV6-5,14,once,TRBJ1-1,TGTGCCAGCAGTTACTCAGGGGTTGCCACTGAAGCTTTCTTT,CASSYSGVATEAFF
.,TRBV5-1,15,once,TRBJ2-7,TGCGCCAGCAGCGGGGGGGCACTCCCACGTTACGAGCAGTACTTC,CASSGGALPRYEQYF
TRBD1,TRBV7-6,14,.,TRBJ2-7,TGTGCCAGCAGCTACGGGACAGGGGGCGACGAGCAGTACTTC,CASSYGTGGDEQYF
.,TRBV29-1,16,few,TRBJ1-2,TGCAGCGTTGATTCCCTTGATCTGCCGTCGGTTTATGGCTACACCTTC,CSVDSLDLPSVYGYTF
.,TRBV6-6,15,.,TRBJ1-4,TGTGCCAGCAGTCCCAGGGTTCTAGAGAGTGAAAAACTGTTTTTT,CASSPRVLESEKLFF
.,TRBV30,17,few,TRBJ1-6,TGTGCCTGGAGTCTTCACAGGGTGACCTCCTATAATTCCCCCCTCCACTTT,CAWSLHRVTSYNSPLHF
.,TRBV7-9,16,.,TRBJ2-2,TGTGCCAGCAGCTTAAGGGGGGGGGCGAACACCGGGGAGCTGTTTTTT,CASSLRGGANTGELFF
.,TRBV7-6,16,.,TRBJ2-3,TGTGCCAGCAGCTTAGGTGTACAATTGAGCACAGATACGCAGTATTTT,CASSLGVQLSTDTQYF
.,TRBV29-1,13,.,TRBJ2-1,TGCAGCGTTGAGGGGGGGGCCTGGACTGAGCAGTTCTTC,CSVEGGAWTEQFF
.,TRBV28,13,.,TRBJ1-1,TGTGCCAGCAGTTTATACAGGAACACTGAAGCTTTCTTT,CASSLYRNTEAFF
TRBD2,TRBV6-1,15,.,TRBJ2-3,TGTGCCAGCAGTGTTTCTAGCGGGGGTTACGATACGCAGTATTTT,CASSVSSGGYDTQYF
TRBD1,TRBV6-5,15,.,TRBJ1-5,TGTGCCAGCAGCCGGACAGGGGGCGGCAATCAGCCCCAGCATTTT,CASSRTGGGNQPQHF
TRBD1,TRBV11-2,15,.,TRBJ1-1,TGTGCCAGCAGCTCATCGGACAGGGCGGACACTGAAGCTTTCTTT,CASSSSDRADTEAFF
.,TRBV6-5,15,.,TRBJ1-5,TGTGCCAGCAGTCCGTACTCATCTCGGGGTCAGCCCCAGCATTTT,CASSPYSSRGQPQHF
.,TRBV19,14,.,TRBJ1-4,TGTGCCAGCCGGACACTCTCAACTAATGAAAAACTGTTTTTT,CASRTLSTNEKLFF
TRBD2,TRBV28,13,once,TRBJ2-5,TGTGCCAGCAGTTGGGTGGGGGGGGAGACCCAGTACTTC,CASSWVGGETQYF
.,TRBV5-1,14,few,TRBJ1-1,TGCGCCAGCAGCTCCCAGGGTTGGAACACTGAAGCTTTCTTT,CASSSQGWNTEAFF
TRBD1,TRBV7-9,16,.,TRBJ1-1,TGTGCCAGCAGCTTACCCTCGACAGGGCGAGGCACTGAAGCTTTCTTT,CASSLPSTGRGTEAFF
.,TRBV6-1,12,.,TRBJ2-5,TGTGCCAGCAGGACAGGAACAGAGACCCAGTACTTC,CASRTGTETQYF
TRBD2,TRBV28,18,.,TRBJ2-1,TGTGCCAGCAGTTTATTTGGCGGGGGGGCCCCATCCTACAATGAGCAGTTCTTC,CASSLFGGGAPSYNEQFF
.,TRBV30,17,.,TRBJ2-3,TGTGCCTGGAGTGGAACCGGGACACCCTACAGGGCAGATACGCAGTATTTT,CAWSGTGTPYRADTQYF
TRBD1,TRBV5-1,16,.,TRBJ1-1,TGCGCCAGCAGGCAAAATACAGGGGGACGGAACACTGAAGCTTTCTTT,CASRQNTGGRNTEAFF
.,TRBV7-6,17,.,TRBJ2-5,TGTGCCAGCAGCTCCCTCGACGCGGCAATTCGTCAAGAGACCCAGTACTTC,CASSSLDAAIRQETQYF
.,TRBV25-1,12,few,TRBJ2-7,TGTGCCAGCAGTGAACTAGGCTACGAGCAGTACTTC,CASSELGYEQYF
TRBD1,TRBV29-1,15,.,TRBJ1-2,TGCAGCGGTGTAGGAGGGACAGGGGTTCCCCATGGCTACACCTTC,CSGVGGTGVPHGYTF
TRBD2,TRBV7-6,18,.,TRBJ2-1,TGTGCCAGCAGCTTAGGAGCGGGGGGGCCGGGCTCCTACAATGAGCAGTTCTTC,CASSLGAGGPGSYNEQFF
.,TRBV5-1,13,.,TRBJ2-3,TGCGCCAGCAGAGTCGAGGGCACAGATACGCAGTATTTT,CASRVEGTDTQYF
TRBD1,TRBV19,15,.,TRBJ1-4,TGTGCCAGTAGTGCTTCCGGGACAGGGACTGAAAAACTGTTTTTT,CASSASGTGTEKLFF
.,TRBV19,15,.,TRBJ1-5,TGTGCCAGTAGTATTCTGGGGGCGGGCAATCAGCCCCAGCATTTT,CASSILGAGNQPQHF
TRBD2,TRBV7-6,14,.,TRBJ2-5,TGTGCCAGCAGCCTTGGGGGGGAACAAGAGACCCAGTACTTC,CASSLGGEQETQYF
.,TRBV9,15,.,TRBJ1-4,TGTGCCAGCAGCGTAGGTTCACACGCGAGGGAAAAACTGTTTTTT,CASSVGSHAREKLFF
.,TRBV28,15,.,TRBJ1-5,TGTGCCAGCAGAATCCCCAGGACAGGCAATCAGCCCCAGCATTTT,CASRIPRTGNQPQHF
TRBD1,TRBV2,14,.,TRBJ2-1,TGTGCCAGCCTATGGCAGGGGGCTCGTAATGAGCAGTTCTTC,CASLWQGARNEQFF
TRBD1,TRBV19,14,few,TRBJ1-1,TGTGCCAGTAGTCCGGGACAGGGGAACACTGAAGCTTTCTTT,CASSPGQGNTEAFF
TRBD1,TRBV7-7,17,.,TRBJ2-5,TGTGCTAGCAGCAGCAGGACAGGGGGCCTTTTACGGGAGACCCAGTACTTC,CASSSRTGGLLRETQYF
.,TRBV19,13,.,TRBJ1-6,TGTGCCAGTAGTATCAATGAGAATTCACCCCTCCACTTT,CASSINENSPLHF
.,TRBV5-6,15,.,TRBJ1-1,TGTGCCAGCAGCTTGGGGTGGCAGGATCACACTGAAGCTTTCTTT,CASSLGWQDHTEAFF
.,TRBV6-1,18,.,TRBJ1-6,TGTGCCAGCAGTGAATCCCGGACATCGAGCTCCTATAATTCACCCCTCCACTTT,CASSESRTSSSYNSPLHF